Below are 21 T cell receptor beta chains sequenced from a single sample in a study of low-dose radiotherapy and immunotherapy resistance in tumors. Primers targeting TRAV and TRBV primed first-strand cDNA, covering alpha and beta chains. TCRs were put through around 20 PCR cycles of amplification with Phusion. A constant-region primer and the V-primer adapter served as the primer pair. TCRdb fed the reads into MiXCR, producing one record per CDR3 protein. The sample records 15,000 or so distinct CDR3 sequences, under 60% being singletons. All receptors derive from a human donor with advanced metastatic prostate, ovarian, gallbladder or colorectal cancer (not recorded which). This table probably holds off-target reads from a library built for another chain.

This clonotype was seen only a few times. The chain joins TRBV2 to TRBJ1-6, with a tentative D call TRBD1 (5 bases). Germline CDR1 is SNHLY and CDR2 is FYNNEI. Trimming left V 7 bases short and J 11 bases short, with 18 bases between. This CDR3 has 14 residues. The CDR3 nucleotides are TGTGCCAGCACCGAACGGGGGGTGCTTACACCCCTCCACTTT. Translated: CASTERGVLTPLHF.

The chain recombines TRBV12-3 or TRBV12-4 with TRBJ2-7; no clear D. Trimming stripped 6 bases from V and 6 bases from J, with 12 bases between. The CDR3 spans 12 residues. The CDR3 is CASSLGFSEQYF. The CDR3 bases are TGTGCCAGCAGCCTAGGATTCTCCGAGCAGTACTTC.

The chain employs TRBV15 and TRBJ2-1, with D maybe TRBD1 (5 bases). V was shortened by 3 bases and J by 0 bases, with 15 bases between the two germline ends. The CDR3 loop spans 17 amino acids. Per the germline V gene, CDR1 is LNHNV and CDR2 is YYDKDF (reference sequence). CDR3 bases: TGTGCCACCAGCAGTAGGAGCACAGGTCACTCCTACAATGAGCAGTTCTTC. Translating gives CATSSRSTGHSYNEQFF.

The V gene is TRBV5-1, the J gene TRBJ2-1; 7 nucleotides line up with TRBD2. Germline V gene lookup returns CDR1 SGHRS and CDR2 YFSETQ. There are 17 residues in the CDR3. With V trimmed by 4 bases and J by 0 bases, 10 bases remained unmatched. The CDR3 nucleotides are TGCGCCAGCAGCCCCGAGATAGCGGGCTACTCCTACAATGAGCAGTTCTTC. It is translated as CASSPEIAGYSYNEQFF.

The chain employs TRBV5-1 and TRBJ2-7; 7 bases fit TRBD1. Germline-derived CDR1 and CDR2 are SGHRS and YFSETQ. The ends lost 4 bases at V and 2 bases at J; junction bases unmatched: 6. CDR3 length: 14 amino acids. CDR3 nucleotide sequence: TGCGCCAGCAGCCCACAGACAGGGACCTACGAGCAGTACTTC. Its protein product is CASSPQTGTYEQYF.

As DNA, the CDR3 is TGTGCCAGCAGCCCAGGAGAATACGAGCAGTACTTC. It is translated as CASSPGEYEQYF. The chain employs TRBV28 and TRBJ2-7; no clear D. Germline values: CDR1 MDHEN, CDR2 SYDVKM. Trimming removed 6 bases at V and 4 bases at J, with 10 bases between. CDR3 size: 12 residues.

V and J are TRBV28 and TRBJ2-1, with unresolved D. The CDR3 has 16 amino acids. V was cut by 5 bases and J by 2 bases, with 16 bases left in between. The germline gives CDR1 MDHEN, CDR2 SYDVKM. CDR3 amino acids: CASSPQPGEAYNEQFF. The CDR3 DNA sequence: TGTGCCAGCAGTCCCCAGCCTGGAGAGGCCTACAATGAGCAGTTCTTC.

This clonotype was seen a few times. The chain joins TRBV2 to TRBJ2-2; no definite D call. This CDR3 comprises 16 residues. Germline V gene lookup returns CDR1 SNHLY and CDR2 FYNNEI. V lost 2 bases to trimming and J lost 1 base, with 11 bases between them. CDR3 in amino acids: CASSEFALMNTGELFF. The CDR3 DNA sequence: TGTGCCAGCAGTGAATTCGCCCTTATGAACACCGGGGAGCTGTTTTTT.

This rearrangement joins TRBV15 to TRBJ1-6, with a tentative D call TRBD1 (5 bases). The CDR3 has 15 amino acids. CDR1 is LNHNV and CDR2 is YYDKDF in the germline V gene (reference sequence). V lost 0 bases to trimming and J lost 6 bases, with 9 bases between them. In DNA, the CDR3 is TGTGCCACCAGCAGAGATGGGGGGTTTAATTCACCCCTCCACTTT. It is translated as CATSRDGGFNSPLHF.

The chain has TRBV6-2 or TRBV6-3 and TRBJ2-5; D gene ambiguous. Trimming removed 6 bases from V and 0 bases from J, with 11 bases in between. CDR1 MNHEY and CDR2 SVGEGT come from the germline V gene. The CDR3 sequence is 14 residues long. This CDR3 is CASSTRLYQETQYF. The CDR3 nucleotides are TGTGCCAGCAGCACACGATTGTACCAAGAGACCCAGTACTTC.

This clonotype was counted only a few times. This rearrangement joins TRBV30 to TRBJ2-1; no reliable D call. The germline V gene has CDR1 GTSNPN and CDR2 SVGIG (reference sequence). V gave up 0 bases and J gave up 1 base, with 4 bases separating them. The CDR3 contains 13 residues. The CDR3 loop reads CAWSVGSYNEQFF. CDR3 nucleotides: TGTGCCTGGAGTGTTGGATCCTACAATGAGCAGTTCTTC.

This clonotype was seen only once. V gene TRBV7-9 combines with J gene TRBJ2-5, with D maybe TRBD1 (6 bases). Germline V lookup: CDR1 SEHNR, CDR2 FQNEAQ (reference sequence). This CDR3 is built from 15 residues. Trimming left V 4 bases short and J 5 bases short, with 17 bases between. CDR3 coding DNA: TGTGCCAGCAGCTCCGAAACACAGGGTCCGGAGACCCAGTACTTC. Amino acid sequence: CASSSETQGPETQYF.

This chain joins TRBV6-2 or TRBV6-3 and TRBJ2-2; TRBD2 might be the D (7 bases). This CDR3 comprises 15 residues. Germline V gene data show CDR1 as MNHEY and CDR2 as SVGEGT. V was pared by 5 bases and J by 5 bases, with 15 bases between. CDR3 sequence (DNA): TGTGCCAGCAGTCCCGTCGGGGGGCTGACCGGGGAGCTGTTTTTT. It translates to CASSPVGGLTGELFF.

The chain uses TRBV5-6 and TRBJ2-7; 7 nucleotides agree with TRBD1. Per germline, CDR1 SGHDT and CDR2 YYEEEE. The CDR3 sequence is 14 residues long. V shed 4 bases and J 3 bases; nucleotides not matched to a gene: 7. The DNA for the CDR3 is TGTGCCAGCAGCCCCTGGACAGGAAGCTACGAGCAGTACTTC. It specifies CASSPWTGSYEQYF.

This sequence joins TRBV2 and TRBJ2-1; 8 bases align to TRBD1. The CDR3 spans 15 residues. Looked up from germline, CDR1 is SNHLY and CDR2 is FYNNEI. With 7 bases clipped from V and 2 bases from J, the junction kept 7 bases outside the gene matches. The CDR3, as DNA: TGTGCCAGCAATATCAGGACAGGGACCTACAATGAGCAGTTCTTC. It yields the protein CASNIRTGTYNEQFF.

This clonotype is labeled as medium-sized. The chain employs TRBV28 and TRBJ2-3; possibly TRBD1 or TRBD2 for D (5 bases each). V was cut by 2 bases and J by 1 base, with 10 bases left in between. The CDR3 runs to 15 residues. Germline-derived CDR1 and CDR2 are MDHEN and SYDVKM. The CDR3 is CASSLEGHGTDTQYF. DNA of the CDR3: TGTGCCAGCAGTTTAGAGGGGCATGGCACAGATACGCAGTATTTT.

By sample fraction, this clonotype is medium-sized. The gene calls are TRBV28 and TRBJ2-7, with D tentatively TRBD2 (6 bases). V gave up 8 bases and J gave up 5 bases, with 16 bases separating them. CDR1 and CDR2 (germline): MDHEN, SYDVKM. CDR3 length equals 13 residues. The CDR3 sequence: CASAGSGWDEQYF. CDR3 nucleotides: TGTGCCAGCGCGGGGTCAGGGTGGGACGAGCAGTACTTC.

This CDR3 is CASSQPSSGGDQETQYF. As DNA, the CDR3 is TGTGCCAGCAGCCAACCATCTAGCGGGGGGGATCAAGAGACCCAGTACTTC. The chain combines TRBV3-1 with TRBJ2-5, with 12 nucleotides matching TRBD2. From germline, CDR1 is LGHDT and CDR2 YNNKEL (reference sequence). V gave up 2 bases and J gave up 2 bases; unmatched junction bases: 6. The CDR3 length is 17 residues.

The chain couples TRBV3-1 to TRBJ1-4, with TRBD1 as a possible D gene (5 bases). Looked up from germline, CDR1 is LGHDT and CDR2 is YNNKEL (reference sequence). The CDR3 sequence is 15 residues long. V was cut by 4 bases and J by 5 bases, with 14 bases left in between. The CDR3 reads CASSLPGRENEKLFF. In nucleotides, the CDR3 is TGTGCCAGCAGCCTTCCGGGGCGAGAGAATGAAAAACTGTTTTTT.

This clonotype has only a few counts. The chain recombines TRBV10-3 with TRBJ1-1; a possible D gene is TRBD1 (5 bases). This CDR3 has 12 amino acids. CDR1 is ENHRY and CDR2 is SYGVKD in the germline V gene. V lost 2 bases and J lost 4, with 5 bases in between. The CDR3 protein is CAISEGGTEAFF. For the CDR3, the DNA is TGTGCCATCAGTGAGGGGGGCACTGAAGCTTTCTTT.

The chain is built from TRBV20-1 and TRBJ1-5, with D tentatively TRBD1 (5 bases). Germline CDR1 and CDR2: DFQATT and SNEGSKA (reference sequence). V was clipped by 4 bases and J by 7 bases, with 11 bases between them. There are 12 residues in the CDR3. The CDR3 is CSAKQESQPQHF. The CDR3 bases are TGCAGTGCTAAACAGGAATCGCAGCCCCAGCATTTT.